One sample yielded the 29 T cell receptor beta chains listed below, sequenced in a study of blood T cell repertoires in COVID-19. Assay: immunoSEQ multiplex PCR; the TCRdb copy retains only in-frame clones and omits some. The sample comprises around 290,000 clones, 85% to 90% of which are singletons, and approximately 4.3% rests with the top ten. Sequenced input: peripheral blood. The receptors here all came from a man between 35 and 55 years old with acute or convalescent COVID-19.

The chain carries TRBV20-1 and TRBJ1-1; D might be TRBD1 (5 bases). Trimming left V 6 bases short and J 8 bases short, with 13 bases between. CDR1 is DFQATT and CDR2 is SNEGSKA in the germline V gene (reference sequence). The CDR3 runs to 11 residues. The CDR3 nucleotides are TGCAGTGCCACACGGGGGATCGAAGCTTTCTTT. Residues: CSATRGIEAFF.

Of note for this clone: Its ends do not fully match the called genes, so a read error is possible. The sample contains more than one DNA sequence encoding this CDR3. This chain links TRBV7-9 with TRBJ1-4; the D gene is possibly TRBD1 (6 bases). CDR3 length: 15 residues. CDR1 and CDR2 (germline): SEHNR, FQNEAQ (reference sequence). The CDR3 DNA reads as TGTGCCAGCAGCTTAGGCCCAGGGGCTGAGGAAAAGCTGTTTTTT. This sequence encodes CASSLGPGAEEKLFF.

J is TRBJ2-2 and V is TRBV19; TRBD2 is a possible D gene (7 bases). Germline V gene sequence: CDR1 LNHDA, CDR2 SQIVND (reference sequence). Trimming pared 2 bases from V and 5 bases from J, leaving 15 bases between. CDR3 length equals 16 residues. The CDR3 protein is CASSIFGGALTGELFF. In DNA form, the CDR3 reads TGTGCCAGTAGTATATTTGGGGGGGCCTTAACCGGGGAGCTGTTTTTT.

V gene TRBV2 combines with J gene TRBJ1-1; no clear D. Germline V gene sequence: CDR1 SNHLY, CDR2 FYNNEI. Trimming pared 4 bases from V and 5 bases from J, leaving 11 bases between. The CDR3 consists of 13 residues. The CDR3 DNA is TGTGCCAGCAGTGCCGCCATGAGTACTGAAGCTTTCTTT. Its translation is CASSAAMSTEAFF.

This clone was found a few times. The rearrangement joins TRBV5-1 to TRBJ1-2; a possible D gene is TRBD1 (5 bases). The CDR3 is 14 amino acids. Germline assignment: CDR1 SGHRS and CDR2 YFSETQ. Between the trimmed V and J ends, which lost 4 bases and 3 bases, there was a span of 13 bases. CDR3 loop: CASSPGGMDYGYTF. CDR3 DNA sequence: TGCGCCAGCAGCCCGGGGGGGATGGACTATGGCTACACCTTC. The full variable domain, completed using reference TRBV5-1 and TRBJ1-2, is KAGVTQTPRYLIKTRGQQVTLSCSPISGHRSVSWYQQTPGQGLQFLFEYFSETQRNKGNFPGRFSGRQFSNSRSEMNVSTLELGDSALYLCASSPGGMDYGYTFGSGTRLTVV.

The J gene is TRBJ2-7, the V gene TRBV5-4; TRBD1 is a possible D gene (6 bases). The V gene's germline CDR1 is SGHNT and CDR2 YYREEE (reference sequence). V was pared by 5 bases and J by 2 bases, with 14 bases between. This CDR3 has 14 residues. In DNA, the CDR3 is TGTGCCAGCAGAGGGGGACCCACCACCTACGAGCAGTACTTC. Protein: CASRGGPTTYEQYF.

This clone was picked up a small number of times. V usage is TRBV24-1 and J usage is TRBJ1-1; D is ambiguous. V lost 4 bases and J 5 bases, leaving 7 bases between the germline ends. This CDR3 has 12 amino acids. Germline CDR1 and CDR2: KGHDR and SFDVKD. CDR3 bases: TGTGCCACCAGTGAGCCGGGGACTGAAGCTTTCTTT. This translates into CATSEPGTEAFF.

The rearrangement joins TRBV5-3 to TRBJ1-6, with D unclear. TRBV5-3 falls under the ORF class, with uncertain function. This CDR3 is built from 14 residues. Trimming stripped 4 bases from V and 4 bases from J, with 9 bases between. The CDR3 DNA follows: TGTGCCAGAAGCACCGGACTGTATAATTCACCCCTCCACTTT. Translating it yields CARSTGLYNSPLHF.

The CDR3 DNA reads as TGTGCCAGCAGTTCGGGTCCTCGGGGCTATGGCTACACCTTC. Translating gives CASSSGPRGYGYTF. The genes are TRBV6-5 and TRBJ1-2; D uncertain. Germline-derived CDR1 and CDR2 are MNHEY and SVGAGI. V was cut by 4 bases and J by 4 bases, with 13 bases left in between. The CDR3 sequence is 14 residues long.

The V call is TRBV5-6, the J call TRBJ1-1; D perhaps matches TRBD1 (6 bases). The V gene lost 4 bases and the J gene lost 1 base, with 14 bases spanning the gap. The CDR3 is made up of 15 amino acids. Germline CDR1 SGHDT, CDR2 YYEEEE. The CDR3 region is CASSPDQGWNTEAFF. CDR3 DNA sequence: TGTGCCAGCAGCCCTGATCAGGGGTGGAACACTGAAGCTTTCTTT.

Of note for this clone: This likely comes from a read error, as the CDR3 has no conserved phenylalanine or tryptophan at its end. The DNA is omitted, as the CDR3 cannot be located on it reliably, and the CDR3 follows TCRdb's listing. The V call is TRBV18, the J call TRBJ1-2. The CDR3 length is 13 residues, termini included. CDR1 and CDR2 (germline): KGHSH, LQKENI. The CDR3 region is CASSPSSFGGGLQ.

This chain links TRBV6-1 with TRBJ1-6; tentatively, D is TRBD1 (5 bases). CDR3 length equals 14 residues. The V gene lost 2 bases and the J gene lost 13 bases, with 15 bases spanning the gap. Germline V gene data show CDR1 as MNHNS and CDR2 as SASEGT. In DNA form, the CDR3 reads TGTGCCAGCAGTGAACTCCTACTGGGGGGTCCCCTCCACTTT. Translation gives CASSELLLGGPLHF.

The rearrangement joins TRBV11-2 to TRBJ2-3; maybe TRBD1 (6 bases). The length of the CDR3 is 15 residues. V lost 5 bases to trimming and J lost 0 bases, with 12 bases between them. The germline CDR1 and CDR2 sequences are SGHAT and FQNNGV. This chain's CDR3 is CASSISGQSTDTQYF. CDR3 DNA: TGTGCCAGCAGCATCAGTGGACAGAGCACAGATACGCAGTATTTT.

This clone appeared a few times. This chain joins TRBV18 and TRBJ1-1; no clear D gene. Germline CDR1 is KGHSH and CDR2 is LQKENI. Trimming pared 4 bases from V and 4 bases from J, leaving 13 bases between. This CDR3 is 14 amino acids long. This CDR3 reads CASSLQTEGTEAFF. CDR3 nucleotides: TGTGCCAGCTCACTTCAGACGGAGGGCACTGAAGCTTTCTTT.

The chain couples TRBV11-1 to TRBJ2-2; possible D gene TRBD1, 5 bases. This CDR3 has 13 amino acids. Germline assignment: CDR1 SGHAT and CDR2 FQDESV (reference sequence). V was trimmed by 3 bases and J by 5 bases, leaving 7 bases between them. CDR3 amino acids: CASSFRGTGELFF. In DNA, the CDR3 is TGTGCCAGCAGCTTTAGGGGTACCGGGGAGCTGTTTTTT.

V and J are TRBV7-9 and TRBJ2-2, with D maybe TRBD2 (7 bases). There are 16 residues in the CDR3. V was pared by 4 bases and J by 7 bases, with 19 bases between. CDR1 SEHNR and CDR2 FQNEAQ come from the germline V gene (reference sequence). Written as DNA, the CDR3 is TGTGCCAGCAGCTCTGTTATTGCGGGGGCGGACGGGGAGCTGTTTTTT. This encodes CASSSVIAGADGELFF.

To note about this clone: Other DNA variants within this sample encode the same CDR3. This chain links TRBV5-1 with TRBJ2-3; D is undetermined. Germline V gives CDR1 SGHRS, CDR2 YFSETQ. The CDR3 consists of 13 residues. Trimming pared 3 bases from V and 1 base from J, leaving 6 bases between. The CDR3 here is CASSSEGTDTQYF. As DNA, the CDR3 is TGCGCCAGCAGCTCAGAGGGCACAGATACGCAGTATTTT. Full variable domain (remainder filled in from reference TRBV5-1 and TRBJ2-3): KAGVTQTPRYLIKTRGQQVTLSCSPISGHRSVSWYQQTPGQGLQFLFEYFSETQRNKGNFPGRFSGRQFSNSRSEMNVSTLELGDSALYLCASSSEGTDTQYFGPGTRLTVL.

The chain is built from TRBV3-1 (or the pseudogene TRBV3-2) and TRBJ2-1; 10 positions match TRBD1. Looked up from germline, CDR1 is LGHDT and CDR2 is YNNKEL (reference sequence). Trimming took 3 bases from V and 6 from J; bases not matched to a gene: 8. The CDR3 runs to 16 residues. The CDR3 coding sequence is TGTGCCAGCAGCCAGCTCCGGGACAGGGGTTTCAATGAGCAGTTCTTC. It specifies CASSQLRDRGFNEQFF.

The chain couples TRBV5-1 to TRBJ1-2; D perhaps matches TRBD1 (6 bases). Germline V CDR1 and CDR2: SGHRS, YFSETQ. The CDR3 is made up of 14 amino acids. V was trimmed by 4 bases and J by 8 bases, leaving 18 bases between them. CDR3 loop: CASSPGTQKAGYTF. The DNA for the CDR3 is TGCGCCAGCAGCCCCGGGACACAAAAGGCGGGCTACACCTTC.

The rearrangement joins TRBV7-2 to TRBJ2-3; D is unclear. The CDR3 is 11 amino acids. Looked up from germline, CDR1 is SGHTA and CDR2 is FQGNSA. V lost 3 bases, J lost 10 bases, and 8 bases lay in between. CDR3 protein: CASSFLVAQYF. The CDR3 DNA is TGTGCCAGCAGCTTCTTAGTGGCGCAGTATTTT.

V gene TRBV7-9 combines with J gene TRBJ2-7; tentatively, D is TRBD1 (5 bases). Germline CDR1 and CDR2: SEHNR and FQNEAQ (reference sequence). The V gene lost 3 bases and the J gene lost 6 bases, with 9 bases spanning the gap. CDR3 size: 12 residues. For the CDR3, the DNA is TGTGCCAGCAGCTTGGGGCTCGGCGAGCAGTACTTC. The encoded protein is CASSLGLGEQYF.

J is TRBJ1-5 and V is TRBV6-2 or TRBV6-3, with D maybe TRBD1 (6 bases). Trimming removed 5 bases from V and 2 bases from J, with 10 bases in between. The germline V gene encodes CDR1 MNHEY and CDR2 SVGEGT. The CDR3 extends over 14 amino acids. The CDR3: CASSPNRGNQPQHF. The CDR3 nucleotides are TGTGCCAGCAGTCCAAACAGGGGCAATCAGCCCCAGCATTTT.

The chain has TRBV5-1 and TRBJ1-6; weak D call: TRBD1 (6 bases). CDR1 and CDR2 from the germline V gene are SGHRS and YFSETQ. V was pared by 2 bases and J by 9 bases, with 12 bases between. CDR3 length equals 14 residues. CDR3 sequence: CASSLQGSGSPLHF. The CDR3 DNA sequence: TGCGCCAGCAGCTTACAGGGTTCAGGTTCACCCCTCCACTTT.

The chain couples TRBV10-3 to TRBJ1-3; 7 nucleotides agree with TRBD1. Germline V gene sequence: CDR1 ENHRY, CDR2 SYGVKD. V was clipped by 3 bases and J by 0 bases; unmatched bases: 5. The CDR3 is 16 amino acids. CDR3 nucleotide sequence: TGTGCCATCAGTGATACAGGGGTGACCTCTGGAAACACCATATATTTT. Amino acids: CAISDTGVTSGNTIYF.

CDR3 nucleotides: TGTGCCAGCACTCACCGGGTTACTAGCGGGGGGGCCAGCAATGAGCAGTTCTTC. Amino acid sequence: CASTHRVTSGGASNEQFF. This chain links TRBV27 with TRBJ2-1, with 13 bases fitting TRBD2. With V trimmed by 7 bases and J by 6 bases, 15 bases remained unmatched. Germline CDR1 is MNHEY and CDR2 is SMNVEV (reference sequence). CDR3 length equals 18 residues.

The chain has TRBV3-1 (or the pseudogene TRBV3-2) and TRBJ2-2; 8 bases are shared with TRBD2. There are 15 residues in the CDR3. Germline V lookup: CDR1 LGHDT, CDR2 YNNKEL (reference sequence). Losses at the gene ends were 6 bases for V and 0 bases for J; bases not matched to a gene: 3. The CDR3 region is CASRLSGANTGELFF. CDR3 sequence (DNA): TGTGCCAGCAGGCTTAGCGGGGCGAACACCGGGGAGCTGTTTTTT.

J is TRBJ1-2 and V is TRBV6-5; D is uncertain. The CDR3 is 13 amino acids. Germline V gives CDR1 MNHEY, CDR2 SVGAGI. V was trimmed by 6 bases and J by 10 bases, leaving 18 bases between them. As DNA, the CDR3 is TGTGCCAGCAGGTCCGGGGTCGCAATACACTACACCTTC. It yields the protein CASRSGVAIHYTF.

The chain has TRBV5-1 and TRBJ2-2, with a weak D call TRBD1 (6 bases). Germline CDR1 is SGHRS and CDR2 is YFSETQ. The CDR3 totals 13 residues. V was pared by 4 bases and J by 4 bases, with 8 bases between. CDR3 nucleotides: TGCGCCAGCAGCGAGACAGGCACCGGGGAGCTGTTTTTT. Residues: CASSETGTGELFF.

The chain couples TRBV6-5 to TRBJ2-5; tentatively, D is TRBD1 (6 bases). V dropped 6 bases and J dropped 6 bases, with 17 bases sitting between them. The CDR3 spans 14 residues. Germline loops: CDR1 MNHEY, CDR2 SVGAGI. The CDR3 protein is CASRIIQGRKTQYF. As DNA, the CDR3 is TGTGCCAGCAGGATAATACAGGGTCGCAAGACCCAGTACTTC.